This TCR beta chain was sequenced for a study of T-cell memory formation after mild COVID-19. TCRdb fed the 5' RACE reads into MiXCR, producing one record per CDR3 protein. The table records 250,000 to 300,000 distinct CDR3 sequences, 16% of them present only once. Trimming stripped 0 bases from V and 4 bases from J, with 12 bases between. The CDR3 extends over 15 amino acids. CDR1 and CDR2 (germline): MGHRA, YSYEKL. This clonotype was recorded a few times. This chain links TRBV4-1 with TRBJ1-2; possibly TRBD1 for D (5 bases). The TCR originated in a man aged 18 to 29 who had mild COVID-19 (a few samples of this study predate the infection). Cell type and time point are not known. The sample consisted of PBMCs or a T cell subset sorted from them (not recorded which). The CDR3 nucleotides read TGCGCCAGCAGCCAAGATCAGCGACAGTCCTATGGCTACACCTTC. Its protein product is CASSQDQRQSYGYTF.